This TCR beta chain was recovered during a study of T cells in Graves' hyperthyroidism and ophthalmopathy. TCR beta CDR3 regions were amplified from RNA transcripts. Using the HTBI primer set, a first-round RT-PCR was run on the TCR CDR3. One entry per CDR3 protein results from TCRdb running MiXCR on the multiplex PCR reads. This sample has 300,000 to 400,000 distinct CDR3 sequences, with roughly 18% found just once. At least ten counts were recorded for this clonotype. Antigen unknown. Calling Graves' hyperthyroidism stable meant ophthalmopathy did not progress within 18 months. Uncontrolled infection, other autoimmune disease, pregnancy or lactation excluded patients. Using around 10 ml of fresh peripheral blood, PBMCs were prepared. Whole-study results and caveats: With a median lead of approximately 6 months before onset, the model predicted ophthalmopathy.

Germline CDR1 reads SNHLY; CDR2 reads FYNNEI. This CDR3 comprises 16 residues. The V end lost 6 bases, the J end lost 3 bases, and 18 bases lay between the germline ends. This TCR came from a woman between 50 and 59 years old with Graves' hyperthyroidism. Sequencing used blood. The rearrangement joins TRBV2 to TRBJ2-1; D possibly uses TRBD1 or TRBD2 (5 bases each). The CDR3 is CASSLVPGTIYNEQFF. As DNA, the CDR3 is TGTGCCAGCAGCCTAGTACCAGGGACCATCTACAATGAGCAGTTCTTC.